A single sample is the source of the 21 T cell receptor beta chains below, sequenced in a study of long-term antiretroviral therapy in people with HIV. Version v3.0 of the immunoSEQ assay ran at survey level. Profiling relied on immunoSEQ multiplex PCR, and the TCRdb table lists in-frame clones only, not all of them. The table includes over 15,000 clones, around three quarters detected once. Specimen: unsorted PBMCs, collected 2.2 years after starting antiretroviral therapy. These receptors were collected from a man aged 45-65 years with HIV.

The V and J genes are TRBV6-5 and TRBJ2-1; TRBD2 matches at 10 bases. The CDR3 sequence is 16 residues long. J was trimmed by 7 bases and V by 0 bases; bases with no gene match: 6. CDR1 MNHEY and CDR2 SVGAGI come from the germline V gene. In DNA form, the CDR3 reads TGTGCCAGCAGTTACTCCCCAAGCGGGAGGGTAAATGAGCAGTTCTTC. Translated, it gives CASSYSPSGRVNEQFF.

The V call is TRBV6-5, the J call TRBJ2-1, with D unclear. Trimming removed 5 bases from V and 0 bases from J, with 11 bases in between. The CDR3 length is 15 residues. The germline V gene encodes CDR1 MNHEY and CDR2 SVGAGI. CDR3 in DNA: TGTGCCAGCAGTCCCGACCGTAGCTCCTACAATGAGCAGTTCTTC. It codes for CASSPDRSSYNEQFF.

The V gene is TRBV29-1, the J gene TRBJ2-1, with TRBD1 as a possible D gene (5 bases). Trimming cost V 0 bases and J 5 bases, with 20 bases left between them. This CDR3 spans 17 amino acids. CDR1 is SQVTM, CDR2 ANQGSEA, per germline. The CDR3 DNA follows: TGCAGCGTTGAAGATCTGGGGCAATCAAGGGGCCACAATGAGCAGTTCTTC. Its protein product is CSVEDLGQSRGHNEQFF.

CDR3 nucleotide sequence: TGTGCCAGCACCCTAAAATGGGATGACTATGGCTACACCTTC. Residues: CASTLKWDDYGYTF. V gene TRBV7-9 combines with J gene TRBJ1-2; D uncertain. Germline V gene sequence: CDR1 SEHNR, CDR2 FQNEAQ (reference sequence). V was trimmed by 7 bases and J by 3 bases, leaving 15 bases between them. This CDR3 comprises 14 residues.

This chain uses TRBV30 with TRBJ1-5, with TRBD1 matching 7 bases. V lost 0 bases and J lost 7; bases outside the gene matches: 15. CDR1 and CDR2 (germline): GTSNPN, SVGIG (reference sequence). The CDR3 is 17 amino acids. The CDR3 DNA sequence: TGTGCCTGGAGTGTACTCGGCAGGGGGGCCCTAGGGCAGCCCCAGCATTTT. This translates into CAWSVLGRGALGQPQHF. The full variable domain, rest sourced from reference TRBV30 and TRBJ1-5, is SQTIHQWPATLVQPVGSPLSLECTVEGTSNPNLYWYRQAAGRGLQLLFYSVGIGQISSEVPQNLSASRPQDRQFILSSKKLLLSDSGFYLCAWSVLGRGALGQPQHFGDGTRLSIL.

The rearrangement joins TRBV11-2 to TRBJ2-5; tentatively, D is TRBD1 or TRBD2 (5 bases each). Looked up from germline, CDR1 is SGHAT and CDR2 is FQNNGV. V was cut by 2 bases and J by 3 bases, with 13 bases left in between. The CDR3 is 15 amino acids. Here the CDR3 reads CASSLPLGRKETQYF. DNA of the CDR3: TGTGCCAGCAGCTTACCCCTGGGACGGAAAGAGACCCAGTACTTC.

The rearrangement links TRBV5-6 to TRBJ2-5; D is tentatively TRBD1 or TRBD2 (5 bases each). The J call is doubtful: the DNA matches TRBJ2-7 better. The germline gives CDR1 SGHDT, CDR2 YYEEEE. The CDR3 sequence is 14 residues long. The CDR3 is CASSLQGTTGEQYF. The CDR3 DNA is TGTGCCAGCAGCTTGCAAGGGACCACCGGCGAGCAGTACTTC.

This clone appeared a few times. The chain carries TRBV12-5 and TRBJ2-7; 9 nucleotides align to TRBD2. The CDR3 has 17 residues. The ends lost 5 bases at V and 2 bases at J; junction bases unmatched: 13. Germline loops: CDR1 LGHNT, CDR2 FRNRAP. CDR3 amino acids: CASGQPSSGRITYEQYF. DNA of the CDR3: TGTGCTAGTGGTCAACCCTCCAGCGGGAGGATAACCTACGAGCAGTACTTC.

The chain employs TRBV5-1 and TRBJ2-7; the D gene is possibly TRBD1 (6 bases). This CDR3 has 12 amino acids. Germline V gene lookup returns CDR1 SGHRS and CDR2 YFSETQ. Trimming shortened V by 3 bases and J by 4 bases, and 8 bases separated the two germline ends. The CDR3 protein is CASSYTGYEQYF. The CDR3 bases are TGCGCCAGCAGCTACACAGGGTACGAGCAGTACTTC.

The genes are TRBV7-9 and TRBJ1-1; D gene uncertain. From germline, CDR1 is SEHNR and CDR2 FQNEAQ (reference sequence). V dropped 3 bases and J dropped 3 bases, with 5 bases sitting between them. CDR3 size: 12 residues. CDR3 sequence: CASSFGYTEAFF. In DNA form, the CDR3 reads TGTGCCAGCAGCTTTGGCTACACTGAAGCTTTCTTT.

In nucleotides, the CDR3 is TGTGCCAGCAGTTTAAATCTAGTGTATAGCAATCAGCCCCAGCATTTT. This sequence encodes CASSLNLVYSNQPQHF. The chain carries TRBV28 and TRBJ1-5; no reliable D call. V shed 2 bases and J shed 0 bases, with 11 bases lying between them. The CDR3 length is 16 residues. CDR1 is MDHEN and CDR2 is SYDVKM in the germline V gene.

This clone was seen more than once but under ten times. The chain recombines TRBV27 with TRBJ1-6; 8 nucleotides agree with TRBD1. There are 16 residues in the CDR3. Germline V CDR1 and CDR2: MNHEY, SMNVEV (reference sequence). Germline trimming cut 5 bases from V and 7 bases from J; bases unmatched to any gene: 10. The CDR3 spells CASSQSGQGRNSPLHF. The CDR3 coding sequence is TGTGCCAGCAGTCAATCCGGACAGGGAAGAAATTCACCCCTCCACTTT.

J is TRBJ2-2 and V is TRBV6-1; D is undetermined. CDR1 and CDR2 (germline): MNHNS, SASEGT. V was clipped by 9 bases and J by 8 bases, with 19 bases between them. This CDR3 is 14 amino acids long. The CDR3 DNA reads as TGTGCCAGAAGCCGGACCCTGGGTGGGGGGGAGCTGTTTTTT. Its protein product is CARSRTLGGGELFF.

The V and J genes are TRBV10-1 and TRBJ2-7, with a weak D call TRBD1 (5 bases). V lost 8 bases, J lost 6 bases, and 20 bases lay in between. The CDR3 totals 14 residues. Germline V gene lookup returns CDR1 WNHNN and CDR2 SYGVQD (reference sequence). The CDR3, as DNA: TGCGCCAGCTCCAGAGTCAGGGCAGGTAGCGAGCAGTACTTC. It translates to CASSRVRAGSEQYF.

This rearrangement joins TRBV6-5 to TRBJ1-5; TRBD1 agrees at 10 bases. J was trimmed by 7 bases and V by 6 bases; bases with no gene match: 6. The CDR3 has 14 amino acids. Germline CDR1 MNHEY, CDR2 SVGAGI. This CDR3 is CASSWDRGGQPQHF. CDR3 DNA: TGTGCCAGCAGCTGGGACAGGGGCGGCCAGCCCCAGCATTTT.

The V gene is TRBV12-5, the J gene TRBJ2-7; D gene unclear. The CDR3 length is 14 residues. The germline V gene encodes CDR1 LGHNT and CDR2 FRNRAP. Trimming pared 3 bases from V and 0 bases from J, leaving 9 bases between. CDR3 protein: CASGFFRLSYEQYF. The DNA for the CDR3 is TGTGCTAGTGGTTTCTTTAGGCTCTCCTACGAGCAGTACTTC. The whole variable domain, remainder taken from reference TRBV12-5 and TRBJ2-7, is DARVTQTPRHKVTEMGQEVTMRCQPILGHNTVFWYRQTMMQGLELLAYFRNRAPLDDSGMPKDRFSAEMPDATLATLKIQPSEPRDSAVYFCASGFFRLSYEQYFGPGTRLTVT.

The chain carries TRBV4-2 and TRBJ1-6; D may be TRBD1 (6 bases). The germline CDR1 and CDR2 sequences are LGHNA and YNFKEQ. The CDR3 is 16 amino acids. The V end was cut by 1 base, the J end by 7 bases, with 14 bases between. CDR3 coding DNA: TGTGCCAGCAGCCAAGGTTGGCAGGGGAGAAATTCACCCCTCCACTTT. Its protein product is CASSQGWQGRNSPLHF.

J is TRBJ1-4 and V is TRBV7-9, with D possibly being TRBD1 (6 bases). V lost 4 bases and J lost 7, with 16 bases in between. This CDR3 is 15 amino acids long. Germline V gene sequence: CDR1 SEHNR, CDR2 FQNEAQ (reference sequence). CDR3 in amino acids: CASSSSGGAPEKLFF. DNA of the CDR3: TGTGCCAGCAGCTCTAGCGGGGGGGCGCCTGAAAAACTGTTTTTT.

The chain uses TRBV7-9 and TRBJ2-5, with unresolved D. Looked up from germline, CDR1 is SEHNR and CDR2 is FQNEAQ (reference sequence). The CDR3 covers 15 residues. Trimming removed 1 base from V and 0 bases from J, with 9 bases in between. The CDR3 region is CASSLELRHQETQYF. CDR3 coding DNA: TGTGCCAGCAGCTTAGAACTCCGCCACCAAGAGACCCAGTACTTC.

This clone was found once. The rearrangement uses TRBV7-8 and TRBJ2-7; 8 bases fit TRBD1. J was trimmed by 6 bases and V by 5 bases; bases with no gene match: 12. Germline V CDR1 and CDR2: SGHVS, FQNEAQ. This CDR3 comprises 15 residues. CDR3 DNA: TGTGCCAGCAGCCCAATGGGGGGACAGGCGGGCGAGCAGTACTTC. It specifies CASSPMGGQAGEQYF.

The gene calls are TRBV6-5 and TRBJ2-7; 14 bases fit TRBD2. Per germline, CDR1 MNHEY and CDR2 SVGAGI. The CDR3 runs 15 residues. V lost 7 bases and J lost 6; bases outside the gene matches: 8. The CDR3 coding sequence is TGTGCCAGCACCGCCCCCGGGACTAGCGGGAGCGAGCAGTACTTC. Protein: CASTAPGTSGSEQYF.